These 19 T cell receptor beta chains were all obtained from the same sample, sequenced in a study of blood T cell repertoires in COVID-19. Here immunoSEQ multiplex PCR was the method, and the copy in TCRdb shows in-frame clones only, minus some. This repertoire shows about 400,000 clones, about 90% found once; its top ten account for about 2.7%. The specimen sequenced was PBMCs or T cells enriched from blood (not recorded which). These receptor sequences come from a woman in her 30s who had recovered from COVID-19.

The chain couples TRBV5-1 to TRBJ1-3; maybe TRBD1 (5 bases). Germline CDR1 SGHRS, CDR2 YFSETQ. Deletions cut 1 base from V and 7 bases from J, with 9 bases between. The CDR3 length is 13 residues. The chain's CDR3 is CASSLFDSNTIYF. The CDR3 coding sequence is TGCGCCAGCAGCTTGTTCGACAGCAACACCATATATTTT.

J is TRBJ2-7 and V is TRBV5-8, with TRBD1 matching 8 bases. The CDR3 runs to 16 residues. CDR1 is SGHTS and CDR2 is YDEGEE in the germline V gene. Trimming cost V 3 bases and J 1 base; bases outside gene matches: 9. The CDR3 spells CASSSLDRVPSYEQYF. CDR3 nucleotides: TGTGCCAGCAGCTCACTGGACAGGGTCCCTTCCTACGAGCAGTACTTC. Filled out from reference TRBV5-8 and TRBJ2-7, the complete variable domain reads EAGVTQSPTHLIKTRGQQATLRCSPISGHTSVYWYQQALGLGLQFLLWYDEGEERNRGNFPPRFSGRQFPNYSSELNVNALELEDSALYLCASSSLDRVPSYEQYFGPGTRLTVT.

The chain links TRBV11-2 to TRBJ1-1; no definite D call. The ends were cut back, 5 bases at V and 0 bases at J, with 10 bases in the middle. The V gene's germline CDR1 is SGHAT and CDR2 FQNNGV. The CDR3 has 14 residues. The CDR3 region is CASSVLTLNTEAFF. CDR3 nucleotides: TGTGCCAGCAGCGTCCTGACATTGAACACTGAAGCTTTCTTT.

CDR3 coding DNA: TGTGCCAGCAGTTCCCGGGACAGCTCCTACGAGCAGTACTTC. It encodes CASSSRDSSYEQYF. The J gene is TRBJ2-7, the V gene TRBV27; TRBD1 matches 7 bases. V trimming: 4 bases; J trimming: 0 bases; junction bases outside the gene matches: 3. Germline-derived CDR1 and CDR2 are MNHEY and SMNVEV (reference sequence). This CDR3 is built from 14 residues.

This chain links TRBV9 with TRBJ1-3; 8 nucleotides match TRBD1. Germline assignment: CDR1 SGDLS and CDR2 YYNGEE. The CDR3 sequence is 16 residues long. Trimming cost V 1 base and J 0 bases; bases outside gene matches: 3. The CDR3 region is CASSVSGGVSGNTIYF. CDR3 in DNA: TGTGCCAGCAGCGTATCAGGGGGCGTCTCTGGAAACACCATATATTTT.

This clone was seen once. The chain combines TRBV29-1 with TRBJ2-7, with 9 bases aligning to TRBD2. The CDR3 sequence is 16 residues long. The V segment lost 7 bases and the J segment 1 base; nucleotides outside the gene matches: 14. Germline V gene data show CDR1 as SQVTM and CDR2 as ANQGSEA. For the CDR3, the DNA is TGCAGCGCTCAAACAGGAACGACTAGCGGTTCCTACGAGCAGTACTTC. This translates into CSAQTGTTSGSYEQYF.

The chain links TRBV9 to TRBJ2-3, with D tentatively TRBD1 (5 bases). The germline CDR1 and CDR2 sequences are SGDLS and YYNGEE. V lost 0 bases to trimming and J lost 5 bases, with 10 bases between them. This CDR3 is built from 14 residues. The CDR3 here is CASSVVGHRDTQYF. The CDR3 nucleotides read TGTGCCAGCAGCGTAGTTGGACACCGAGATACGCAGTATTTT.

Only a few counts were recorded for this clone. The V and J genes are TRBV4-1 and TRBJ2-3; 9 positions agree with TRBD2. The J segment lost 2 bases and the V segment lost 2 bases, leaving 8 bases of the junction unmatched. CDR1 and CDR2 from the germline V gene are MGHRA and YSYEKL. CDR3 length: 17 amino acids. CDR3 region: CASSQRLSGGATDTQYF. The CDR3 DNA reads as TGCGCCAGCAGCCAACGTCTTAGCGGGGGAGCCACAGATACGCAGTATTTT.

In this sample, this clone turned up a few times. V is TRBV5-1 and J is TRBJ1-1; perhaps TRBD1 as D (6 bases). The germline V gene has CDR1 SGHRS and CDR2 YFSETQ. CDR3 size: 12 residues. V lost 3 bases to trimming and J lost 7 bases, with 10 bases between them. CDR3: CASSSGQLEAFF. The CDR3 DNA reads TGCGCCAGCAGCTCAGGACAGCTTGAAGCTTTCTTT.

Turning to this clone: This sample also contains other DNA sequences that code for the same CDR3. The chain links TRBV19 to TRBJ1-1; D unresolved. This CDR3 is 12 amino acids long. Looked up from germline, CDR1 is LNHDA and CDR2 is SQIVND (reference sequence). The germline V and J ends were trimmed by 2 bases and 7 bases, with 8 bases remaining between them. DNA of the CDR3: TGTGCCAGTAGTATAAGAGGGAGTGAAGCTTTCTTT. Translating it yields CASSIRGSEAFF.

The chain joins TRBV18 to TRBJ2-1, with TRBD2 matching over 7 bases. From germline, CDR1 is KGHSH and CDR2 LQKENI. J lost 2 bases, V lost 3 bases, and 4 bases had no gene match. This CDR3 is 15 amino acids long. The CDR3 DNA reads TGTGCCAGCTCACCTGTGGGAGGGCCCTACAATGAGCAGTTCTTC. This codes for CASSPVGGPYNEQFF.

This chain connects TRBV29-1 to TRBJ1-6; 9 positions match TRBD1. This CDR3 has 13 residues. Unmatched junction bases numbered 4, after V lost 8 bases and J lost 5 bases. Germline values: CDR1 SQVTM, CDR2 ANQGSEA. Written as DNA, the CDR3 is TGCAGCTGCCGGGACAGGGATAATTCACCCCTCCACTTT. It yields the protein CSCRDRDNSPLHF.

The J gene is TRBJ2-1, the V gene TRBV24-1, with 7 positions matching TRBD2. There are 15 residues in the CDR3. V was pared by 3 bases and J by 4 bases, with 5 bases of the junction left unmatched. Per the germline V gene, CDR1 is KGHDR and CDR2 is SFDVKD. The CDR3 protein is CATSDEASGYNEQFF. The DNA of the CDR3 is TGTGCCACCAGTGATGAGGCTAGCGGATACAATGAGCAGTTCTTC.

The V call is TRBV27, the J call TRBJ1-5; 8 bases are a match to TRBD1. CDR1 MNHEY and CDR2 SMNVEV come from the germline V gene (reference sequence). The CDR3 spans 15 residues. The V gene end was trimmed by 5 bases and the J gene end by 3 bases; junction bases not matched to a gene: 6. CDR3 nucleotides: TGTGCCAGCAGTCCGGACAGGGACCACAATCAGCCCCAGCATTTT. Its protein product is CASSPDRDHNQPQHF.

The genes are TRBV9 and TRBJ2-1, with TRBD2 matching over 8 bases. The CDR3 is 14 amino acids. Germline V gene lookup returns CDR1 SGDLS and CDR2 YYNGEE. Germline trimming cut 6 bases from V and 8 bases from J; bases unmatched to any gene: 10. The CDR3 spells CASTRTSRVDEQFF. The CDR3 DNA follows: TGTGCCAGCACCCGGACTAGCAGGGTTGATGAGCAGTTCTTC. The full variable domain, completed using reference TRBV9 and TRBJ2-1, is DSGVTQTPKHLITATGQRVTLRCSPRSGDLSVYWYQQSLDQGLQFLIQYYNGEERAKGNILERFSAQQFPDLHSELNLSSLELGDSALYFCASTRTSRVDEQFFGPGTRLTVL.

The genes are TRBV2 and TRBJ1-1; 11 positions agree with TRBD1. The germline V gene encodes CDR1 SNHLY and CDR2 FYNNEI. There are 16 residues in the CDR3. Losses at the gene ends were 5 bases for V and 3 bases for J; bases not matched to a gene: 8. In DNA form, the CDR3 reads TGTGCCAGCAGTACGAAACGGACAGGGGGCCACACTGAAGCTTTCTTT. Amino acid sequence: CASSTKRTGGHTEAFF.

This rearrangement joins TRBV27 to TRBJ2-2; 8 positions agree with TRBD2. The CDR3 is 16 residues long. The J segment lost 5 bases and the V segment lost 7 bases, leaving 12 bases of the junction unmatched. Per the germline V gene, CDR1 is MNHEY and CDR2 is SMNVEV (reference sequence). CDR3 amino acids: CASKFISGSLTGELFF. CDR3 DNA sequence: TGTGCCAGCAAATTTATCAGCGGGAGTTTGACCGGGGAGCTGTTTTTT.

The V and J genes are TRBV28 and TRBJ2-1, with a tentative D call TRBD2 (6 bases). V was shortened by 5 bases and J by 5 bases, with 10 bases between the two germline ends. Germline V gene lookup returns CDR1 MDHEN and CDR2 SYDVKM. CDR3 length equals 13 residues. The CDR3 sequence: CASSGGNNNEQFF. The CDR3 DNA reads as TGTGCCAGCAGTGGCGGGAACAACAATGAGCAGTTCTTC.

J is TRBJ2-3 and V is TRBV5-1; the match to TRBD1 covers 11 bases. The germline V gene encodes CDR1 SGHRS and CDR2 YFSETQ. The CDR3 length is 17 residues. Trimming took 3 bases from V and 4 from J; bases not matched to a gene: 10. CDR3 nucleotides: TGCGCCAGCAGCTCACCGGACAGGGGGCGCGTTGCAGATACGCAGTATTTT. Encoded protein: CASSSPDRGRVADTQYF.